What follows is one TCR beta chain and its context. What it binds is unknown. PCR primers comprised 60 Vbeta and 13 Jbeta primers. Measured with immunoSEQ multiplex PCR; TCRdb has only the in-frame clones, and not every one. The sample carries more than 200,000 clones, around 80% recorded once. This entry is derived from a study of cytomegalovirus exposure and HLA in healthy donors. Study information: T cells numbering about 179 million yielded roughly 120 million unique TCR beta sequences in an earlier analysis. The study, taken as a whole, reports: Specificity for CMV antigens was confirmed in vitro for three of the CMV-associated chains. The productive fraction for most TCR beta V segments was about 90% or about 30% in an earlier analysis. Several of the most significant clusters appeared, in a later analysis, to be linked to common viral pathogens.

With 4 bases removed from V and 10 bases from J, the gap between germline ends came to 14 bases. This CDR3 has 13 residues. Per the germline V gene, CDR1 is SGHDN and CDR2 is FVKESK. The material sequenced was PBMCs. The chain employs TRBV14 and TRBJ2-1; D ambiguous. This TCR derives from a man in his forties in good health and CMV-seropositive. CDR3: CASSPTQLGEQFF. The CDR3 DNA follows: TGTGCCAGCAGCCCGACCCAGCTGGGCGAGCAGTTCTTC.